A selection of T cell receptor beta chains follows, all from one sample in a study of cytomegalovirus exposure and HLA in healthy donors. Repertoires were generated with immunoSEQ multiplex PCR, while TCRdb's copy carries only in-frame clones and drops some. The repertoire holds about 110,000 clones, 77% seen once, with more than 4% in the top ten. The sequenced sample was PBMCs. These receptors were taken from a male donor in good health and CMV-seronegative. CDR3s leave out the opening cysteine and the closing phenylalanine or tryptophan.

V: TRBV14; CDR3: ASSQVRGNYGYT
V: TRBV27; CDR3: ASTKGRGSYEQY
V: TRBV10-2; CDR3: ASSDPLDRGLYEQY
V: TRBV5-1; CDR3: ASSAGTGVEQY
V: TRBV5-1; CDR3: ASSERGQGRNTGELF
V: TRBV12-5; CDR3: ASGLTSGSVGELF
V: TRBV5-1; CDR3: ASSWGLADQETQY
V: TRBV19; CDR3: ASRTSGSTDTQY
V: TRBV11-3; CDR3: ASSLEASTHEQF
V: TRBV19; CDR3: ASSQHRGGLPGELF
V: TRBV29-1; CDR3: SAGDSYEQY
V: TRBV5-6; CDR3: ASSLDRGSGNTIY
V: TRBV28; CDR3: ASSLTSGVPKFAYEQY
V: TRBV10-2; CDR3: ASSEPGQGRPQPQH
V: TRBV7-8; CDR3: ASSLGPGDQPQH
V: TRBV11-2; CDR3: ASSSQLAGGTYEQY
V: TRBV9; CDR3: ASSVGDTWGTQY
V: TRBV30; CDR3: AIRAGANVLT
V: TRBV5-1; CDR3: ASSGGPPETQY
V: TRBV15; CDR3: ATSKIRQGAETQY
V: TRBV6-1; CDR3: ASSDLTGTDTQY
V: TRBV5-1; CDR3: ASSLAGPGGYGYT
V: TRBV27; CDR3: ARITGAMNTEAF
V: TRBV5-1; CDR3: ASSLGGADEKLF
V: TRBV7-9; CDR3: ASSPSTEETQY
V: TRBV6-6; CDR3: ASRGLAAQETQY
V: TRBV23-1; CDR3: ARKGVRRGFWAHGYT
V: TRBV7-2; CDR3: ASSLSGTYNEQF
V: TRBV10-3; CDR3: AIGVQGVSNQPQH
V: TRBV6-4; CDR3: ASSANSYNEQF
V: TRBV19; CDR3: ASTRTSGTYEQY
V: TRBV6-4; CDR3: ASSTGQSTDTQY